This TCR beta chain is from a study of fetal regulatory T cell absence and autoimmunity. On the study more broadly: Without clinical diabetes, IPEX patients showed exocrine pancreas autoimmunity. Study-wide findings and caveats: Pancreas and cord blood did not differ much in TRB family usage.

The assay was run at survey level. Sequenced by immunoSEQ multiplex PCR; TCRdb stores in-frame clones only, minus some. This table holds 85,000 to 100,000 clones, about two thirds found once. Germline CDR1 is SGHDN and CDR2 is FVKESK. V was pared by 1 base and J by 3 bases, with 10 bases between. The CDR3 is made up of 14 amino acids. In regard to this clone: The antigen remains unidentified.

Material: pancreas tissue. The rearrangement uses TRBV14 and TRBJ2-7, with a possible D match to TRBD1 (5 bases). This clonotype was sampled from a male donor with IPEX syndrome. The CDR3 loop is CASSQGRQSYEQYF. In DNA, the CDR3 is TGTGCCAGCAGCCAAGGCCGACAGAGCTACGAGCAGTACTTC.